These 17 T cell receptor beta chains came from one sample sequenced in a study of T-cell reconstitution after alpha-beta-depleted transplantation in children. The library targeted TCRbeta and was prepared with unique molecular identifiers. MiXCR, applied by TCRdb to the PCR reads, yields one record per CDR3 protein. Seen here are approximately 400,000 distinct CDR3 sequences, 15% to 20% observed once, and the top ten hold 29%. Here the sequenced sample was PBMCs, mostly from graft donor cells, taken 360 days after TCRalphabeta/CD19-depleted stem cell transplant. The receptors shown here come from a boy under two years old who had a stem cell transplant for Wiskott-Aldrich syndrome, so the T cells may come from the graft donor.

This clonotype has a count of ten or more. The chain has TRBV27 and TRBJ2-1; D is possibly TRBD1 (5 bases). V was shortened by 3 bases and J by 3 bases, with 12 bases between the two germline ends. CDR3 length: 15 residues. Germline CDR1 reads MNHEY; CDR2 reads SMNVEV (reference sequence). The CDR3: CASSFLAGIYNEQFF. The CDR3 nucleotides are TGTGCCAGCAGTTTCTTGGCAGGGATCTACAATGAGCAGTTCTTC.

The chain combines TRBV4-3 with TRBJ1-6, with D possibly matching TRBD1 (6 bases). The CDR3 consists of 17 residues. Germline assignment: CDR1 LGHNA and CDR2 YSLEER. V was cut by 2 bases and J by 6 bases, with 17 bases left in between. The CDR3 nucleotides read TGCGCCAGCAGCCAATTCCTTGGGGGGGCCAGTAATTCACCCCTCCACTTT. It is translated as CASSQFLGGASNSPLHF.

This clonotype has a handful of counts. The CDR3 nucleotides read TGCGCCAGCAAGGGTGACCTGGGGACCGGGGAGCTGTTTTTT. Amino acids: CASKGDLGTGELFF. The chain uses TRBV5-1 and TRBJ2-2; D is ambiguous. This CDR3 comprises 14 residues. CDR1 is SGHRS, CDR2 YFSETQ, per germline. V dropped 6 bases and J dropped 5 bases, with 14 bases sitting between them.

With respect to this clonotype: Germline and junction disagree at one end, which may indicate a read error. This chain joins TRBV14 and TRBJ2-1, with D possibly called TRBD1 or TRBD2 (5 bases each). This CDR3 is built from 13 residues. Germline lookup yields CDR1 SGHDN and CDR2 FVKESK. The CDR3 reads CASSGHDYNGQFF. The DNA of the CDR3 is TGTGCCAGCAGCGGACACGACTACAATGGGCAGTTCTTC.

Only one count was recorded for this clonotype. In this CDR3 the conserved last residue, phenylalanine or tryptophan, is missing, so a read error is likely. V gene TRBV20-1 combines with J gene TRBJ2-7; the D gene could be TRBD1 or TRBD2 (5 bases each). The CDR3 totals 14 residues. The V and J ends lost 5 bases and 0 bases respectively, with 14 bases between them. The germline V gene has CDR1 DFQATT and CDR2 SNEGSKA (reference sequence). The CDR3 sequence: CSAPYWGSSYEQYS. The CDR3 region has the DNA TGCAGTGCTCCCTACTGGGGGAGCTCCTACGAGCAGTACTCC.

This clonotype was seen only a few times. The chain uses TRBV6-5 and TRBJ2-5, with 10 bases aligning to TRBD2. The CDR3 is made up of 15 amino acids. The V gene's germline CDR1 is MNHEY and CDR2 SVGAGI. With V trimmed by 2 bases and J by 5 bases, 5 bases remained unmatched. The CDR3 sequence is CASSYLSGGVETQYF. DNA of the CDR3: TGTGCCAGCAGTTACCTGAGCGGGGGGGTTGAGACCCAGTACTTC.

The V gene is TRBV27, the J gene TRBJ2-3; possibly TRBD2 for D (6 bases). Per germline, CDR1 MNHEY and CDR2 SMNVEV (reference sequence). This CDR3 spans 16 amino acids. Trimming shortened V by 0 bases and J by 1 base, and 11 bases separated the two germline ends. CDR3 region: CASSLSEGSGTDTQYF. For the CDR3, the DNA is TGTGCCAGCAGTTTATCGGAGGGTTCAGGCACAGATACGCAGTATTTT.

The CDR3 region has the DNA TGTGCCAGCAGTCCAACCAGGGGGAGCTCCTACAATGAGCAGTTCTTC. Amino acids: CASSPTRGSSYNEQFF. This rearrangement joins TRBV7-9 to TRBJ2-1, with TRBD1 matching over 7 bases. CDR1 SEHNR and CDR2 FQNEAQ come from the germline V gene (reference sequence). The CDR3 has 16 residues. V lost 6 bases, J lost 0 bases, and 8 bases stayed unmatched.

This clonotype was seen more than once but under ten times. This rearrangement joins TRBV7-2 to TRBJ2-1; the match to TRBD2 covers 13 bases. CDR3 length: 18 residues. Germline lookup yields CDR1 SGHTA and CDR2 FQGNSA. Germline trimming cut 1 base from V and 5 bases from J; bases unmatched to any gene: 8. The CDR3 loop reads CASSLGPRLAGGNNEQFF. The DNA of the CDR3 is TGTGCCAGCAGCTTAGGGCCCCGACTAGCGGGAGGAAACAATGAGCAGTTCTTC. The variable domain in full, with the rest retrieved from reference TRBV7-2 and TRBJ2-1, is GAGVSQSPSNKVTEKGKDVELRCDPISGHTALYWYRQSLGQGLEFLIYFQGNSAPDKSGLPSDRFSAERTGGSVSTLTIQRTQQEDSAVYLCASSLGPRLAGGNNEQFFGPGTRLTVL.

In its sample, this clonotype was seen a few times. CDR3 sequence (DNA): TGTGCCAGTAGAGGGACTAGCTACCCCTACGAGCAGTACTTC. Residues: CASRGTSYPYEQYF. The chain combines TRBV19 with TRBJ2-7; 9 bases fit TRBD2. Per the germline V gene, CDR1 is LNHDA and CDR2 is SQIVND (reference sequence). The CDR3 consists of 14 residues. V was pared by 6 bases and J by 2 bases, with 5 bases of the junction left unmatched.

The genes are TRBV7-9 and TRBJ1-1, with D uncertain. The CDR3 is 13 amino acids. Trimming removed 6 bases from V and 1 base from J, with 9 bases in between. Germline assignment: CDR1 SEHNR and CDR2 FQNEAQ (reference sequence). The CDR3: CASRPTRNTEAFF. The CDR3 DNA follows: TGTGCCAGCAGACCCACACGGAACACTGAAGCTTTCTTT.

This clonotype was counted ten times or more. The chain has TRBV12-3 or TRBV12-4 and TRBJ2-5; D call uncertain. With 3 bases removed from V and 1 base from J, the gap between germline ends came to 6 bases. The CDR3 is made up of 13 amino acids. The CDR3 coding sequence is TGTGCCAGCAGTTTTCGGGCCCAAGAGACCCAGTACTTC. This sequence encodes CASSFRAQETQYF.

This clonotype was seen repeatedly, ten times or more. The chain uses TRBV7-6 and TRBJ2-1, with no clear D. Germline V gene sequence: CDR1 SGHVS, CDR2 FNYEAQ. This CDR3 is built from 15 residues. The V end lost 1 base, the J end lost 4 bases, and 11 bases lay between the germline ends. The CDR3 nucleotides are TGTGCCAGCAGCTTAGAGGGCGGAAATTACAATGAGCAGTTCTTC. Amino acids: CASSLEGGNYNEQFF.

This rearrangement joins TRBV20-1 to TRBJ2-5, with 14 nucleotides matching TRBD2. The CDR3 loop spans 15 amino acids. Losses at the gene ends were 6 bases for V and 3 bases for J; bases not matched to a gene: 6. Per germline, CDR1 DFQATT and CDR2 SNEGSKA (reference sequence). The CDR3, as DNA: TGCAGTGCAAAACGACTAGCGGGGGGGAAAGAGACCCAGTACTTC. It yields the protein CSAKRLAGGKETQYF.

This chain uses TRBV20-1 with TRBJ1-4; TRBD1 matches at 7 bases. Germline CDR1 DFQATT, CDR2 SNEGSKA (reference sequence). This CDR3 is built from 16 residues. The J segment lost 6 bases and the V segment lost 1 base, leaving 11 bases of the junction unmatched. This CDR3 is CSARAKHRGSDEKLFF. In DNA, the CDR3 is TGCAGTGCTAGAGCCAAGCACAGGGGATCGGATGAAAAACTGTTTTTT.

This clonotype has just a few counts. This chain uses TRBV20-1 with TRBJ2-1, with a tentative D call TRBD1 (6 bases). The V gene's germline CDR1 is DFQATT and CDR2 SNEGSKA (reference sequence). This CDR3 comprises 17 residues. Trimming pared 1 base from V and 6 bases from J, leaving 22 bases between. Written as DNA, the CDR3 is TGCAGTGCTAGAGTCTCCTGGGGGCAGGGCCTGGGCAATGAGCAGTTCTTC. Protein sequence: CSARVSWGQGLGNEQFF.

This chain uses TRBV15 with TRBJ2-2; D is undetermined. CDR1 and CDR2 from the germline V gene are LNHNV and YYDKDF (reference sequence). V was clipped by 0 bases and J by 6 bases, with 8 bases between them. The CDR3 runs 14 residues. In DNA, the CDR3 is TGTGCCACCAGCAGAGACCTCGTCGCCGGGGAGCTGTTTTTT. Translated: CATSRDLVAGELFF.